A selection of T cell receptor beta chains follows, all from one sample in a study of response to subunit inactivated influenza vaccine. From the RT-PCR reads, TCRdb called clonotypes with MiXCR, one entry per CDR3 protein. The sample includes approximately 730,000 distinct CDR3 sequences, about 15% of them seen just once. Sequenced here: PBMCs from blood, sampled around 15 days before vaccination. Every receptor here comes from a man in his fifties who received an inactivated influenza vaccine. The CDR3 runs from the conserved cysteine through the conserved F or W. The D gene is left open where the match is weak. For some rows the clone size is stated as once, few or many, or as a class when expanded; others skip it.

J	size	D	V	CDR3	DNA
TRBJ2-5	-	-	TRBV5-1	CASSLGGLPQETQYF	TGCGCCAGCAGCTTGGGAGGACTCCCCCAAGAGACCCAGTACTTC
TRBJ1-2	-	-	TRBV6-1	CASSEAIGTNYGYTF	TGTGCCAGCAGTGAAGCGATAGGGACCAACTATGGCTACACCTTC
TRBJ1-1	few	-	TRBV6-2/TRBV6-3	CASSYSPEEMNTEAFF	TGTGCCAGCAGTTACTCCCCAGAAGAAATGAACACTGAAGCTTTCTTT
TRBJ2-7	few	TRBD2	TRBV9	CASSPSWGLASLLGYEQYF	TGTGCCAGCAGCCCGAGTTGGGGACTAGCGAGCCTTCTCGGCTACGAGCAGTACTTC
TRBJ2-2	-	TRBD2	TRBV7-2	CASSTTGGRTGELFF	TGTGCCAGCAGCACTACGGGGGGGCGGACCGGGGAGCTGTTTTTT
TRBJ2-7	few	TRBD1	TRBV28	CASSFPPGQEQYF	TGTGCCAGCAGTTTCCCTCCGGGACAGGAGCAGTACTTC
TRBJ2-1	many	TRBD2	TRBV6-2/TRBV6-3	CASSRLGTDRMFLAARGGEQFF	TGTGCCAGCTCTAGACTAGGTACAGATCGAATGTTTCTAGCGGCCCGCGGCGGTGAGCAGTTCTTC
TRBJ1-5	many	-	TRBV12-3/TRBV12-4	CASSFEYSNQPQHF	TGTGCCAGCAGTTTTGAGTATAGCAATCAGCCCCAGCATTTT
TRBJ2-2	few	TRBD1	TRBV4-2	CASSQDVSTGRTGELFF	TGTGCCAGCAGCCAAGATGTTTCGACAGGGAGAACCGGGGAGCTGTTTTTT
TRBJ1-2	-	-	TRBV7-2	CASSLVAGANYGYTF	TGTGCCAGCAGCTTAGTGGCCGGAGCTAACTATGGCTACACCTTC